A single sample gave rise to the 9 T cell receptor beta chains below, sequenced in a study of CD8+CD57+ T cells in acquired aplastic anemia. According to the study, genomic DNA was the template for TCR beta VDJ and CDR3 profiling. TCRdb re-called the reads with MiXCR, one entry per CDR3 protein. This table has roughly 200,000 distinct CDR3 sequences, nearly 65% appearing once. Previously, flow cytometry had revealed CD8+CD57+ cell expansion in the patients chosen for sequencing. Material: sorted CD4+, CD8+, or CD8+CD57+ T cells (not recorded which) from PBMCs. The source of these receptors is a human donor with aplastic anemia.

This chain joins TRBV5-1 and TRBJ2-3; a weak D match, TRBD1 (6 bases). V was pared by 4 bases and J by 2 bases, with 17 bases between. CDR3 length equals 16 residues. Germline CDR1 and CDR2: SGHRS and YFSETQ. The CDR3 DNA reads as TGCGCCAGCAGCCCTCAGGGCAGGGGTAACACAGATACGCAGTATTTT. Translation: CASSPQGRGNTDTQYF. The full variable domain, with the rest looked up from reference TRBV5-1 and TRBJ2-3, is KAGVTQTPRYLIKTRGQQVTLSCSPISGHRSVSWYQQTPGQGLQFLFEYFSETQRNKGNFPGRFSGRQFSNSRSEMNVSTLELGDSALYLCASSPQGRGNTDTQYFGPGTRLTVL.

This clonotype occurred many times. This chain links TRBV19 with TRBJ2-3, with a possible D match to TRBD2 (5 bases). The V end lost 1 base, the J end lost 2 bases, and 10 bases lay between the germline ends. The CDR3 consists of 15 residues. Germline V gene data show CDR1 as LNHDA and CDR2 as SQIVND (reference sequence). The CDR3 reads CASSIGGGTTDTQYF. The CDR3 DNA sequence: TGTGCCAGTAGTATAGGTGGAGGAACCACAGATACGCAGTATTTT. Combining the CDR3 with reference TRBV19 and TRBJ2-3 gives the whole variable domain DGGITQSPKYLFRKEGQNVTLSCEQNLNHDAMYWYRQDPGQGLRLIYYSQIVNDFQKGDIAEGYSVSREKKESFPLTVTSAQKNPTAFYLCASSIGGGTTDTQYFGPGTRLTVL.

This clonotype occurred many times. V gene TRBV24-1 combines with J gene TRBJ1-1; D possibly corresponds to TRBD1 (6 bases). V shed 9 bases and J shed 5 bases, with 15 bases lying between them. The CDR3 contains 13 residues. The germline gives CDR1 KGHDR, CDR2 SFDVKD. The CDR3 DNA reads as TGTGCCACCCAAGAGGGGGGAGGGACTGAAGCTTTCTTT. Its translation is CATQEGGGTEAFF.

The sample holds a few counts of this clonotype. This sequence may be a read error, since a much larger clone differs from it by one base. No DNA is shown, since the ends of the CDR3 on it are uncertain; the CDR3 is the one TCRdb lists. V and J are TRBV13 and TRBJ1-3. The CDR3 is 15 residues long, ends included. Germline V gives CDR1 PRHDT, CDR2 FYEKMQ (reference sequence). CDR3 sequence reads: CASSLGVGSGNTMYF.

V usage is TRBV24-1 and J usage is TRBJ2-7, with D perhaps matching TRBD2 (6 bases). This CDR3 is built from 13 residues. CDR1 KGHDR and CDR2 SFDVKD come from the germline V gene. V shed 2 bases and J shed 5 bases, with 9 bases lying between them. The CDR3 loop is CATSDWRDHEQYF. In DNA form, the CDR3 reads TGTGCCACCAGTGATTGGAGGGACCACGAGCAGTACTTC.

This clonotype was counted a single time. The rearrangement uses TRBV20-1 and TRBJ1-1; D gene unclear. This CDR3 has 11 amino acids. V lost 4 bases to trimming and J lost 1 base, with 4 bases between them. Germline assignment: CDR1 DFQATT and CDR2 SNEGSKA (reference sequence). CDR3 in DNA: TGCAGTGCTATGAGGAACACTGAAGCTTTCTTT. Translation gives CSAMRNTEAFF.

Regarding this clonotype: At one boundary the junction diverges from the germline segment, which might be a read error. The rearrangement links TRBV12-3 or TRBV12-4 to TRBJ2-2, with 9 bases matching TRBD2. The CDR3 is made up of 17 amino acids. The CDR3 DNA is TGTGCCAGCAGTTTCCCCAACCGCGGGGGGGCAAACGGGGAGCTGCTTTTT. Translating it yields CASSFPNRGGANGELLF.

This clonotype is a singleton in its sample. The genes are TRBV19 and TRBJ1-4; possible D gene TRBD1, 5 bases. Germline-derived CDR1 and CDR2 are LNHDA and SQIVND (reference sequence). The CDR3 sequence is 15 residues long. Trimming cost V 7 bases and J 7 bases, with 19 bases left between them. The CDR3 region is CASTPGTSGVEKLFF. DNA of the CDR3: TGTGCCAGTACCCCGGGCACCTCGGGGGTTGAAAAACTGTTTTTT.

This chain connects TRBV7-2 to TRBJ1-2; tentatively, D is TRBD1 (6 bases). The V end was cut by 1 base, the J end by 4 bases, with 16 bases between. The length of the CDR3 is 16 residues. From germline, CDR1 is SGHTA and CDR2 FQGNSA. The chain's CDR3 is CASSLDAQGRGYGYTF. CDR3 nucleotide sequence: TGTGCCAGCAGCTTAGATGCTCAGGGGAGAGGCTATGGCTACACCTTC. Full variable domain (outside the CDR3, taken from reference TRBV7-2 and TRBJ1-2): GAGVSQSPSNKVTEKGKDVELRCDPISGHTALYWYRQSLGQGLEFLIYFQGNSAPDKSGLPSDRFSAERTGGSVSTLTIQRTQQEDSAVYLCASSLDAQGRGYGYTFGSGTRLTVV.